The source of this T cell receptor (beta chain) is a study of blood T cell repertoires in COVID-19. Authors' analysis steps: Reference gene primer amplification in the assay estimated nucleated cell counts. TCRdb keeps only in-frame clones here, not all; method: immunoSEQ multiplex PCR. For V, J and clone size, that table is used; D and trimming come from the DNA. Of about 240,000 clones listed, approximately 78% are singletons. Trimming shortened V by 5 bases and J by 2 bases, and 15 bases separated the two germline ends. The length of the CDR3 is 15 residues. Per the germline V gene, CDR1 is LGHNA and CDR2 is YSLEER. This clone was seen a single time.

The sequencing input was peripheral blood. The sequence derives from a woman aged 18-35 years with acute or convalescent COVID-19. The rearrangement uses TRBV4-3 and TRBJ1-2, with D perhaps TRBD1 (5 bases). The CDR3: CASSTQAGENYGYTF. In nucleotides, the CDR3 is TGCGCCAGCAGCACCCAAGCGGGGGAGAACTATGGCTACACCTTC.